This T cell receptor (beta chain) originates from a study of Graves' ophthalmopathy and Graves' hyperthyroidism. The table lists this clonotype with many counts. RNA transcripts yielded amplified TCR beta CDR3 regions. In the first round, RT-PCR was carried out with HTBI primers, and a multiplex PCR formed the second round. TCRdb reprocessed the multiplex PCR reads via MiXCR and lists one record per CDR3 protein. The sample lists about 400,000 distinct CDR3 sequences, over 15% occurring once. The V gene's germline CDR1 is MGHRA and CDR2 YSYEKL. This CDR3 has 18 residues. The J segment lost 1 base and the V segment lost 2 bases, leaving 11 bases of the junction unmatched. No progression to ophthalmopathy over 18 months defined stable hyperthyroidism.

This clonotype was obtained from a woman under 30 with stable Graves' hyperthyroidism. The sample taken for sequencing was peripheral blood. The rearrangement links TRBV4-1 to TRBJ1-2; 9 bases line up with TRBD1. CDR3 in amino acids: CASSQLRTGVRGNYGYTF. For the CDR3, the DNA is TGCGCCAGCAGCCAACTCCGGACAGGGGTCCGCGGTAACTATGGCTACACCTTC.